This T cell receptor beta chain was retrieved from a study of blood T cell repertoires in COVID-19. In the study overall: The samples span acute and convalescent COVID-19 from the United States, Italy and Spain. Nucleic acid was either cDNA or gDNA, and it came from T cells, B-cell-depleted T cells, or PBMCs.

Authors' processing steps: Reference gene primer amplification in the assay estimated nucleated cell counts. TCRdb's copy holds only in-frame clones and misses some; the assay was immunoSEQ multiplex PCR. D and trimming were read from the DNA, whereas the V and J calls and clone size are those reported in that table. The sample records around 240,000 clones, about 85% being singletons. The CDR3 loop spans 17 amino acids. CDR1 and CDR2 from the germline V gene are LGHNT and FRNRAP. V lost 0 bases and J lost 2; bases outside the gene matches: 7. This chain links TRBV12-5 with TRBJ1-5; 7 positions match TRBD1. The sequence was obtained from a man between 35 and 55 years old with acute or convalescent COVID-19. The sequenced sample consisted of peripheral blood. The CDR3 nucleotides are TGTGCTAGTGGTTTGGTACTAGGGGGCGGGGGCAATCAGCCCCAGCATTTT. Residues: CASGLVLGGGGNQPQHF.